These T cell receptor beta chains were read from a single sample in a study of monozygotic twins with inflammatory bowel disease. TCRdb re-called the 5' RACE reads and catalogs CDR3 proteins one per entry, DNA excluded. The sample totals 420,000 or so distinct CDR3 sequences; its top ten clones hold 2% to 3%. Sequenced input: blood. The receptors were gathered from a human donor with ulcerative colitis or Crohn's disease, or a healthy co-twin of an affected twin (not recorded which). The CDR3 runs from the conserved cysteine through the conserved F or W.

J,V,CDR3
TRBJ2-3,TRBV10-3,CAISPLQGSDTQYF
TRBJ1-5,TRBV11-2,CASSLSGTGFQPQHF
TRBJ1-2,TRBV5-6,CASSLAGQGARGGYTF
TRBJ1-2,TRBV6-5,CASSSGTEGLGYTF
TRBJ2-4,TRBV15,CATSRVAGAGNIQYF
TRBJ1-2,TRBV5-5,CASSLFHRDRVLNYGYTF
TRBJ1-6,TRBV6-5,CASSSDRVFGSYNSPLHF
TRBJ2-1,TRBV4-3,CASSPIDSSSYNEQFF
TRBJ2-2,TRBV9,CASSVGPSGTANTGELFF
TRBJ2-3,TRBV15,CATSRTSGRARDTQYF
TRBJ1-6,TRBV19,CASRGDSRSSPLHF
TRBJ2-7,TRBV30,CACHRTGSYYEQYF
TRBJ2-1,TRBV19,CASRVSGEQFF
TRBJ2-5,TRBV6-5,CASSYGTEETQYF
TRBJ2-1,TRBV29-1,CSVPLGLAGGSSYNEQFF
TRBJ2-7,TRBV27,CASSSTRSSYEQYF
TRBJ2-7,TRBV4-3,CASSQDSAGGPFNEQYF
TRBJ1-5,TRBV12-3/TRBV12-4,CASSLGARVQPQHF
TRBJ2-5,TRBV29-1,CSVETHRQETQYF
TRBJ2-4,TRBV18,CASSRTGAKNIQYF
TRBJ1-6,TRBV5-1,CASSEGPGGESPLHF
TRBJ1-1,TRBV6-4,CASRRDLSTEAFF
TRBJ1-1,TRBV7-9,CASGPGTGRSTEAFF
TRBJ1-1,TRBV30,CAWSVQAHTEAFF
TRBJ2-1,TRBV9,CASSVRASGNNEQFF
TRBJ2-2,TRBV4-2,CASSQDSSGGATGELFF
TRBJ2-2,TRBV5-1,CASSLEGGGTGELFF
TRBJ1-1,TRBV20-1,CSARDLTSRNTEAFF
TRBJ1-2,TRBV29-1,CSGRKAGVDGYTF
TRBJ2-7,TRBV20-1,CSASDSDYYEQYF
TRBJ2-2,TRBV6-2/TRBV6-3,CASTLRTGELFF
TRBJ1-4,TRBV20-1,CSASSGEKLFF
TRBJ1-6,TRBV30,CAWSPRPNGALHF
TRBJ2-3,TRBV19,CASSSDRRPITTSTDTQYF
TRBJ2-7,TRBV20-1,CSARNRDRYSYEQYF
TRBJ2-7,TRBV5-1,CASSPGGTVSYEQYF
TRBJ2-1,TRBV27,CASSTKREGLISTYNEQFF
TRBJ2-7,TRBV28,CASSFDPALYEQYF
TRBJ2-5,TRBV5-1,CASSSLPLAGGETQYF
TRBJ1-6,TRBV20-1,CSARGYNSPLHF
TRBJ2-7,TRBV7-2,CASSPRQGVAQYF
TRBJ1-5,TRBV28,CASSFGGGSNQPQHF
TRBJ2-1,TRBV7-9,CASSPPRAPWGEQFF